These T cell receptor beta chains were read from a single sample in a study of cytomegalovirus exposure and HLA in healthy donors. TCRdb's copy holds only in-frame clones and misses some; the assay was immunoSEQ multiplex PCR. The sample gives about 140,000 clones, approximately 80% of which show up once; 2% to 3% is in the top ten. The source material was PBMCs. The receptor set was obtained from a man aged 50 to 59 in good health and CMV-seronegative. Both conserved end residues are part of each CDR3. A D gene is named only where the DNA matches it firmly. Expanded clones get a size class; other rows say once, few or many, or leave the size out.

CDR3 DNA | CDR3 protein | clone size | D gene | J gene | V gene
TGTGCCAGCAGCTTGTTGGCTAGCGGCACAGATACGCAGTATTTT | CASSLLASGTDTQYF | . | . | TRBJ2-3 | TRBV5-4
TGTGCCAGCAGCCCTGGGACTTCGAGGTACGAGCAGTACTTC | CASSPGTSRYEQYF | . | . | TRBJ2-7 | TRBV5-4
TGTGCCAGCAGCTTGGCAGGAAAAGCGGCGAACTATGGCTACACCTTC | CASSLAGKAANYGYTF | . | . | TRBJ1-2 | TRBV5-4
TGTGCCAGCAGCATCCGACAGGTTGGGAGCTACGAGCAGTACTTC | CASSIRQVGSYEQYF | . | . | TRBJ2-7 | TRBV7-8
TGTGCCAGCGTGGGAAAGGGGTGGCAAGAGACCCAGTACTTC | CASVGKGWQETQYF | . | . | TRBJ2-5 | TRBV28
TGTGCCAGCAGTTCCCCGGGGAGCGAGCAGTACTTC | CASSSPGSEQYF | . | . | TRBJ2-7 | TRBV6-5
TGCAGCACTCACAGAGGGGAGACCCAGTACTTC | CSTHRGETQYF | . | . | TRBJ2-5 | TRBV20-1
TGTGCTAGCAGCTTAGGGGCGGGGGGGAGCGCCCCAGGGGAGACCCAGTACTTC | CASSLGAGGSAPGETQYF | few | TRBD2 | TRBJ2-5 | TRBV7-7
TGCAGCCATCAGCAGGGAACAGATACGCAGTATTTT | CSHQQGTDTQYF | . | . | TRBJ2-3 | TRBV29-1
TGTGCCAGCAGTTTAAAGGGGACTAGCGGGGGGTGGTACGAGCAGTACTTC | CASSLKGTSGGWYEQYF | . | TRBD2 | TRBJ2-7 | TRBV27
TGTGCCAGCAGTTTAGGGGCCATCCCGAATATAACACCCCTCCACTTT | CASSLGAIPNITPLHF | once | . | TRBJ1-6 | TRBV27
TGCGCCAGCAGCCAGGGCAGTAACACTGAAGCTTTCTTT | CASSQGSNTEAFF | few | . | TRBJ1-1 | TRBV4-1
TGTGCCAGCAACCGGGACACCGCCCACGAGCAGTACTTC | CASNRDTAHEQYF | . | . | TRBJ2-7 | TRBV7-9
TGTGCCAGTAGTATAACCGGGACAGGGGTCCAGAACACTGAAGCTTTCTTT | CASSITGTGVQNTEAFF | . | TRBD1 | TRBJ1-1 | TRBV19
TGTGCCAGCAGCTCTCGACAGGAAATGAACACTGAAGCTTTCTTT | CASSSRQEMNTEAFF | . | . | TRBJ1-1 | TRBV5-6
TGTGCCACCAGCGCCGGGGGGGGCATCACAGATACGCAGTATTTT | CATSAGGGITDTQYF | once | TRBD2 | TRBJ2-3 | TRBV15
TGCGCCAGCAGCTTGGGACGACTAGCGGGAGCTAGCACAGATACGCAGTATTTT | CASSLGRLAGASTDTQYF | once | TRBD2 | TRBJ2-3 | TRBV5-1
TGTGCCAGCAGTAGGGACTCTAGCAATCAGCCCCAGCATTTT | CASSRDSSNQPQHF | . | . | TRBJ1-5 | TRBV2
TGTGCCAGCAGTGAACAGGGGGCAATCACTGAAGCTTTCTTT | CASSEQGAITEAFF | few | TRBD1 | TRBJ1-1 | TRBV2
TGTGCCAGCAGTTTACAGGGGATCGGTCAGCCCCAGCATTTT | CASSLQGIGQPQHF | . | . | TRBJ1-5 | TRBV27
TGTGCCAGCAGTAGACAGGGGGAGACCCAGTACTTC | CASSRQGETQYF | few | TRBD1 | TRBJ2-5 | TRBV11-3
TGTGCCAGCAGCTTCATCACCTGGGCTAGCGGGAGCTACGAGCAGTACTTC | CASSFITWASGSYEQYF | . | TRBD2 | TRBJ2-7 | TRBV7-2
TGTGCCAGCAGCTCGCAGACAGGGACTAATGAAAAACTGTTTTTT | CASSSQTGTNEKLFF | . | TRBD1 | TRBJ1-4 | TRBV7-2
TGTGCCAGCAGTGCGACAGGGGGCCGCTATGGCTACACCTTC | CASSATGGRYGYTF | . | TRBD1 | TRBJ1-2 | TRBV2
TGTGCCAGCAGCGTCCGGACAGGGGGGAACACTGAAGCTTTCTTT | CASSVRTGGNTEAFF | few | TRBD1 | TRBJ1-1 | TRBV6-1
TGTGCCAGCAGCAAAGTCGGGGATACGGACAACTATGGCTACACCTTC | CASSKVGDTDNYGYTF | few | . | TRBJ1-2 | TRBV21-1
TGCGCCAGCAGCTCTAGCGAGGATACGCAGTATTTT | CASSSSEDTQYF | . | . | TRBJ2-3 | TRBV5-1
TGTGCCAGCTCACCACCGTTGGCAGGGGGCACAGATACGCAGTATTTT | CASSPPLAGGTDTQYF | . | . | TRBJ2-3 | TRBV18
TGTGCCAGCAGTTCCTCCATCGGGACGGGGGGGAACACTGAAGCTTTCTTT | CASSSSIGTGGNTEAFF | . | . | TRBJ1-1 | TRBV28
TGTGCCAGCAGCTCAGACAGGGGGCTGGGGGTCTGGGATTCACCCCTCCACTTT | CASSSDRGLGVWDSPLHF | . | TRBD1 | TRBJ1-6 | TRBV7-9
TGTGCCAGCAGTGCCCAATTTGGGGCTTCGGCCAAAAACATTCAGTACTTC | CASSAQFGASAKNIQYF | . | . | TRBJ2-4 | TRBV6-1
TGTGCCAGTAGTATGGGAGGGGACACTGAAGCTTTCTTT | CASSMGGDTEAFF | . | . | TRBJ1-1 | TRBV19
TGTGCCAGCTCCCTAGGGGGAACGAGGAACACCGGGGAGCTGTTTTTT | CASSLGGTRNTGELFF | . | . | TRBJ2-2 | TRBV18
TGTGCCAGCAGTGTGGGACAGAAGGATGGCTACACCTTC | CASSVGQKDGYTF | . | TRBD1 | TRBJ1-2 | TRBV28
TGTGCCAGCAGCCAAGTTTCTAGCGGGATCAATGAGCAGTTCTTC | CASSQVSSGINEQFF | . | TRBD2 | TRBJ2-1 | TRBV4-2
TGTGCCAGCAGCCTAGGACAGGGGACCGGGGAGCTGTTTTTT | CASSLGQGTGELFF | . | TRBD1 | TRBJ2-2 | TRBV6-4
TGTGCCAGCAGTTTTGCCGCGGGATCAGGGAGGCTAAACACTGAAGCTTTCTTT | CASSFAAGSGRLNTEAFF | once | . | TRBJ1-1 | TRBV27
TGTGCCAGCAGCCTGGACAGGGGGTTTAAGACCCAGTACTTC | CASSLDRGFKTQYF | . | TRBD1 | TRBJ2-5 | TRBV28
TGTGCCAGCAGCTTGGGCAGGGGGCTCTACGAGCAGTACTTC | CASSLGRGLYEQYF | few | TRBD1 | TRBJ2-7 | TRBV5-6
TGTGCCAGCAGTGAAAGGCGGGGAGAGACCCAGTACTTC | CASSERRGETQYF | . | . | TRBJ2-5 | TRBV6-1
TGTGCCAGCGGGACGGGAGTTAACTATGGCTACACCTTC | CASGTGVNYGYTF | . | . | TRBJ1-2 | TRBV5-4
TGTGCCAGCAGTTACTCATCCACATCCTTAAATTATGGCTACACCTTC | CASSYSSTSLNYGYTF | . | . | TRBJ1-2 | TRBV6-6
TGTGCCAGCAGCCTCGCGGGGGCTAGCTCCTACAATGAGCAGTTCTTC | CASSLAGASSYNEQFF | . | . | TRBJ2-1 | TRBV6-4
TGTGCCGGCCGGGGGGATGGGGATGAGCAGTTCTTC | CAGRGDGDEQFF | few | TRBD2 | TRBJ2-1 | TRBV19
TGTGCCAGCAGTGAAGATATAGTCAGGTCAGAGACCCAGTACTTC | CASSEDIVRSETQYF | . | . | TRBJ2-5 | TRBV6-1
TGTGCCAGCAGTCGGGACAGAAACATTCAGTACTTC | CASSRDRNIQYF | . | TRBD1 | TRBJ2-4 | TRBV7-9
TGTGCCAGCAGCTCCCGTGGTACGGGTCAACACAATCAGCCCCAGCATTTT | CASSSRGTGQHNQPQHF | . | . | TRBJ1-5 | TRBV5-6
TGTGCCAGCAGCCCCGGTGAGGGCTACGAGCAGTACTTC | CASSPGEGYEQYF | . | . | TRBJ2-7 | TRBV5-5
TGTGCCTCCGGCGGACTAGCGACGAACACCGGGGAGCTGTTTTTT | CASGGLATNTGELFF | . | TRBD2 | TRBJ2-2 | TRBV5-6
TGTGCCAGCAGATCAACTACCCCCGAGCAGTACTTC | CASRSTTPEQYF | . | . | TRBJ2-7 | TRBV6-5
TGTGCCACCAGCAGAGATCCCCCCGAGGGGGACAGGGTCTACAATGAGCAGTTCTTC | CATSRDPPEGDRVYNEQFF | few | TRBD1 | TRBJ2-1 | TRBV15
TGTGCCTGGGCGGAGTTACAAGAGACCCAGTACTTC | CAWAELQETQYF | . | . | TRBJ2-5 | TRBV30
TGTGCCAGCAGTGAGAGGCAGGGGGATGAAAAACTGTTTTTT | CASSERQGDEKLFF | . | TRBD1 | TRBJ1-4 | TRBV6-4